This TCR beta chain originates from a study of T cells after yellow fever vaccination. Turning to the study itself: Libraries from low-cell-number fractions were prepared with the SMART-Seq v4 Ultra Low Input RNA kit.

CDR1 and CDR2 from the germline V gene are SGHRS and YFSETQ. CDR3 length: 16 amino acids. V was clipped by 0 bases and J by 6 bases; unmatched bases: 8. This clonotype was counted only a few times. The study made its TCR cDNA through 5'RACE template switching. That step introduced a universal primer site along with UMIs. One entry per CDR3 protein, called by TCRdb with MiXCR from the 5' RACE reads. Among approximately 450,000 distinct CDR3 sequences, under 20% were seen once, and the ten largest hold 18%. The clonotype was recovered from a man younger than 30 who received the YFV17D yellow fever vaccine. Material: PBMCs, obtained before the yellow fever booster vaccination. This chain connects TRBV5-1 to TRBJ2-2; 7 bases fit TRBD2. The CDR3: CASSLVPVGGAGELFF. CDR3 sequence (DNA): TGCGCCAGCAGCTTGGTCCCCGTGGGAGGGGCCGGGGAGCTGTTTTTT.